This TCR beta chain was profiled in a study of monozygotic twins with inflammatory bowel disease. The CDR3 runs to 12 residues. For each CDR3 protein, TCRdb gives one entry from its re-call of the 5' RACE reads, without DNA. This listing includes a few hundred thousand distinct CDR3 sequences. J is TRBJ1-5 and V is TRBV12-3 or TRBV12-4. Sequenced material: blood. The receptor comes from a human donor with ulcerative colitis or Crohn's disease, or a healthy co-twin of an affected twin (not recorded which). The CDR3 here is CASSLPGSPQHF.